Given below is one T cell receptor beta chain in context. Its specificity is not known. The authors sorted CD4+ cells into CD25+CD127- cells for several patients. It was from alopecia areata patients that lesional scalp punch biopsies and peripheral blood were collected. Cell sorting on a FACSAria was used to separate CD4+ and CD8+ T cells from the PBMCs. V was clipped by 7 bases and J by 5 bases; unmatched bases: 8. The germline CDR1 and CDR2 sequences are MDHEN and SYDVKM. The length of the CDR3 is 14 residues. Extracted RNA was reverse transcribed into cDNA, the sequencing template. Clones were read by immunoSEQ multiplex PCR, and TCRdb kept only the in-frame ones, dropping some. Of about 20,000 clones in the sample, around 67% are singletons; the top ten hold 4.5%. The data were taken from a study of CD8+ T cells in alopecia areata. Regarding the study as a whole: Relative to normal scalp, lesional scalp, especially alopecia totalis/universalis, showed higher clonality. Besides other cells, scalp samples also yield sequences of resident alphabeta T cells from normal skin.

This sequence was found in a human donor with alopecia areata. What was sequenced was CD4+ Tregs sorted from blood. The rearrangement links TRBV28 to TRBJ1-1; 9 bases align to TRBD1. CDR3 in DNA: TGTGCCAGCACACAGGGGGCGGGGTGGACTGAAGCTTTCTTT. This translates into CASTQGAGWTEAFF. The full variable domain, its missing parts supplied by reference TRBV28 and TRBJ1-1, is DVKVTQSSRYLVKRTGEKVFLECVQDMDHENMFWYRQDPGLGLRLIYFSYDVKMKEKGDIPEGYSVSREKKERFSLILESASTNQTSMYLCASTQGAGWTEAFFGQGTRLTVV.